The 27 T cell receptor beta chains presented below share a single source sample, sequenced in a study of cytomegalovirus exposure and HLA in healthy donors. Primers: 60 Vbeta forward and 13 Jbeta reverse. Only in-frame clones appear in the TCRdb table, and some are missing; sequencing was by immunoSEQ multiplex PCR. The sample lists roughly 130,000 clones; over 60% were seen once. Sequencing was performed on PBMCs. The source of these receptors is a man younger than 35 in good health and CMV-seronegative.

The V and J genes are TRBV19 and TRBJ1-1, with TRBD1 as a possible D gene (6 bases). V gave up 5 bases and J gave up 4 bases, with 14 bases separating them. The germline CDR1 and CDR2 sequences are LNHDA and SQIVND (reference sequence). The length of the CDR3 is 14 residues. CDR3 in DNA: TGTGCCAGTAGTGTGACGACAGGACCCACTGAAGCTTTCTTT. Its protein product is CASSVTTGPTEAFF.

Comment on this clone: Different DNA sequences within this sample yield the same CDR3. The CDR3 sequence: CASRPGQANTEAFF. In DNA, the CDR3 is TGTGCCAGCCGACCCGGACAGGCGAACACTGAAGCTTTCTTT. The chain carries TRBV28 and TRBJ1-1; TRBD1 matches at 7 bases. CDR1 is MDHEN and CDR2 is SYDVKM in the germline V gene. The CDR3 loop spans 14 amino acids. Trimming cost V 8 bases and J 1 base; bases outside gene matches: 7.

The rearrangement joins TRBV6-6 to TRBJ1-5; D is ambiguous. V was clipped by 6 bases and J by 4 bases, with 16 bases between them. This CDR3 region has 15 residues. Per germline, CDR1 MNHNY and CDR2 SVGAGI (reference sequence). The CDR3 sequence: CASRGWQSVNQPQHF. The CDR3 nucleotides are TGTGCCAGCAGGGGCTGGCAATCGGTAAATCAGCCCCAGCATTTT.

The gene calls are TRBV30 and TRBJ1-6; D gene unclear. CDR1 and CDR2 from the germline V gene are GTSNPN and SVGIG (reference sequence). Trimming cost V 2 bases and J 10 bases, with 12 bases left between them. The CDR3 consists of 13 residues. The CDR3: CAWSPDPGSPLHF. For the CDR3, the DNA is TGTGCCTGGAGTCCGGACCCGGGGTCACCCCTCCACTTT.

V is TRBV19 and J is TRBJ2-2; 7 nucleotides align to TRBD1. The germline gives CDR1 LNHDA, CDR2 SQIVND (reference sequence). This CDR3 spans 15 amino acids. Germline trimming cut 4 bases from V and 1 base from J; bases unmatched to any gene: 3. CDR3 nucleotides: TGTGCCAGTAGTACTAGGACAGGGAACACCGGGGAGCTGTTTTTT. Its translation is CASSTRTGNTGELFF.

V is TRBV6-5 and J is TRBJ1-5, with D hard to call. Trimming pared 0 bases from V and 3 bases from J, leaving 9 bases between. CDR3 length: 15 amino acids. Germline V gives CDR1 MNHEY, CDR2 SVGAGI. The CDR3, as DNA: TGTGCCAGCAGTTACTCCGGGTCCTACAATCAGCCCCAGCATTTT. This sequence encodes CASSYSGSYNQPQHF.

The chain carries TRBV7-2 and TRBJ1-1; 10 bases map to TRBD1. Germline V lookup: CDR1 SGHTA, CDR2 FQGNSA. This CDR3 spans 15 amino acids. Trimming removed 5 bases from V and 3 bases from J; junction bases left unmatched: 6. The CDR3: CASSLRDRGDTEAFF. The CDR3 DNA follows: TGTGCCAGCAGCCTCCGGGACAGGGGTGACACTGAAGCTTTCTTT.

V gene TRBV28 combines with J gene TRBJ1-2, with D uncertain. The germline gives CDR1 MDHEN, CDR2 SYDVKM. This CDR3 spans 13 amino acids. Trimming took off 5 bases at V and 0 bases at J, with 7 bases between the two ends. The DNA for the CDR3 is TGTGCCAGCAGTGCTACAGCTAACTATGGCTACACCTTC. This translates into CASSATANYGYTF.

This clone was seen more than once but under ten times. The chain uses TRBV29-1 and TRBJ2-7; a weak D match, TRBD1 (7 bases). The CDR3 is 13 residues long. Germline V gene data show CDR1 as SQVTM and CDR2 as ANQGSEA. With 7 bases removed from V and 7 bases from J, the gap between germline ends came to 20 bases. This chain's CDR3 is CSGRDGRGEEQYF. CDR3 nucleotide sequence: TGCAGCGGACGGGATGGCAGGGGGGAAGAGCAGTACTTC.

The chain carries TRBV11-2 and TRBJ2-2, with D possibly matching TRBD1 (6 bases). Trimming removed 5 bases at V and 6 bases at J, with 13 bases between. Looked up from germline, CDR1 is SGHAT and CDR2 is FQNNGV. The CDR3 runs to 14 residues. The CDR3 loop reads CASSPRRGPGELFF. The DNA of the CDR3 is TGTGCCAGCAGCCCTCGCAGGGGTCCCGGGGAGCTGTTTTTT.

The chain is built from TRBV30 and TRBJ1-4, with TRBD1 identical over 7 bases. Germline trimming cut 5 bases from V and 10 bases from J; bases unmatched to any gene: 10. The germline V gene has CDR1 GTSNPN and CDR2 SVGIG (reference sequence). The CDR3 is made up of 13 amino acids. In nucleotides, the CDR3 is TGTGCCTGGTCCCATACGCAGGGGGTAAAACTGTTTTTT. It codes for CAWSHTQGVKLFF.

The CDR3 nucleotides are TGCGCCAGCAGCCCCGGGACAGGAGGAAACACCATATATTTT. Residues: CASSPGTGGNTIYF. The chain joins TRBV5-1 to TRBJ1-3; 8 bases agree with TRBD1. There are 14 residues in the CDR3. The V gene end was trimmed by 4 bases and the J gene end by 4 bases; junction bases not matched to a gene: 4. CDR1 and CDR2 from the germline V gene are SGHRS and YFSETQ.

This clone was observed a few times. This chain joins TRBV9 and TRBJ2-7; 9 positions agree with TRBD2. The CDR3 runs to 15 residues. With V trimmed by 0 bases and J by 3 bases, 4 bases remained unmatched. Germline V gene lookup returns CDR1 SGDLS and CDR2 YYNGEE. CDR3 DNA: TGTGCCAGCAGCGTAGAGCCTAGCGGGGACTACGAGCAGTACTTC. It translates to CASSVEPSGDYEQYF.

The J gene is TRBJ2-7, the V gene TRBV28; 11 nucleotides align to TRBD1. The J segment lost 2 bases and the V segment lost 7 bases, leaving 7 bases of the junction unmatched. The CDR3 runs 15 residues. The germline V gene encodes CDR1 MDHEN and CDR2 SYDVKM. This CDR3 is CASILGDRGAYEQYF. The CDR3 bases are TGTGCCAGCATCCTCGGGGACAGGGGGGCCTACGAGCAGTACTTC.

The CDR3 DNA sequence: TGTGCCAGCAGCCCCTCCCTTAGCGGCTCCTACAATGAGCAGTTCTTC. Its translation: CASSPSLSGSYNEQFF. The V call is TRBV4-2, the J call TRBJ2-1, with a possible D match to TRBD2 (6 bases). Looked up from germline, CDR1 is LGHNA and CDR2 is YNFKEQ. V dropped 4 bases and J dropped 0 bases, with 13 bases sitting between them. The CDR3 runs to 16 residues.

This clone was observed a handful of times. This chain joins TRBV30 and TRBJ1-1, with a weak D call TRBD1 (5 bases). The V and J ends lost 3 bases and 4 bases respectively, with 12 bases between them. CDR1 GTSNPN and CDR2 SVGIG come from the germline V gene (reference sequence). The CDR3 is made up of 13 amino acids. This CDR3 reads CAWRRQPSTEAFF. The CDR3 bases are TGTGCCTGGAGAAGACAGCCAAGCACTGAAGCTTTCTTT.

This clone was recorded a few times. The chain links TRBV10-1 to TRBJ2-7, with D tentatively TRBD2 (6 bases). There are 11 residues in the CDR3. The germline CDR1 and CDR2 sequences are WNHNN and SYGVQD (reference sequence). Trimming took 8 bases from V and 3 from J, leaving 8 bases between them. DNA of the CDR3: TGCGCCAGCGGGACTGGCTACGAGCAGTACTTC. Amino acids: CASGTGYEQYF.

This clone was counted between two and nine times. The rearrangement uses TRBV13 and TRBJ2-7, with D hard to call. The CDR3 is 14 amino acids. The germline V gene encodes CDR1 PRHDT and CDR2 FYEKMQ (reference sequence). The V end lost 1 base, the J end lost 3 bases, and 10 bases lay between the germline ends. CDR3 in amino acids: CASSLANAGYEQYF. The CDR3 DNA reads as TGTGCCAGCAGCTTAGCGAACGCCGGCTACGAGCAGTACTTC. The whole variable domain, filled in from reference TRBV13 and TRBJ2-7, reads AAGVIQSPRHLIKEKRETATLKCYPIPRHDTVYWYQQGPGQDPQFLISFYEKMQSDKGSIPDRFSAQQFSDYHSELNMSSLELGDSALYFCASSLANAGYEQYFGPGTRLTVT.

The J gene is TRBJ1-1, the V gene TRBV9; no clear D gene. Germline-derived CDR1 and CDR2 are SGDLS and YYNGEE. The V end lost 0 bases, the J end lost 0 bases, and 3 bases lay between the germline ends. This CDR3 is 13 amino acids long. In DNA form, the CDR3 reads TGTGCCAGCAGCGTAGCCGTGAACACTGAAGCTTTCTTT. It yields the protein CASSVAVNTEAFF.

V is TRBV29-1 and J is TRBJ2-3, with D possibly TRBD1 on 6 matching bases. Trimming took 3 bases from V and 5 from J, leaving 9 bases between them. The CDR3 totals 12 residues. CDR1 is SQVTM and CDR2 is ANQGSEA in the germline V gene. The CDR3 bases are TGCAGCGTTGACAGGGGCCAAGATACGCAGTATTTT. Its translation: CSVDRGQDTQYF.

In its sample, this clone was seen a few times. The chain joins TRBV6-1 to TRBJ2-3, with no clear D. There are 13 residues in the CDR3. Deletions cut 2 bases from V and 3 bases from J, with 6 bases between. In germline, CDR1 is MNHNS, CDR2 SASEGT. DNA of the CDR3: TGTGCCAGCAGTGAAATGCTAACAGATACGCAGTATTTT. Amino acid sequence: CASSEMLTDTQYF.

This clone has a handful of counts. The genes are TRBV5-1 and TRBJ1-2; D is possibly TRBD1 (6 bases). Germline V gene lookup returns CDR1 SGHRS and CDR2 YFSETQ. This CDR3 spans 18 amino acids. V shed 4 bases and J shed 3 bases, with 25 bases lying between them. The CDR3 region has the DNA TGCGCCAGCAGCCCCTCGTCTGGCAGGGGTGGACTGGACTATGGCTACACCTTC. Translating gives CASSPSSGRGGLDYGYTF.

The chain joins TRBV27 to TRBJ2-5; tentatively, D is TRBD2 (7 bases). V lost 4 bases and J lost 5, with 11 bases in between. Germline V gene data show CDR1 as MNHEY and CDR2 as SMNVEV (reference sequence). The CDR3 contains 13 residues. The CDR3 region has the DNA TGTGCCAGCAGTTCGGGGGGCCGGGAGACCCAGTACTTC. This translates into CASSSGGRETQYF.

This chain uses TRBV28 with TRBJ1-5, with 8 bases matching TRBD1. With V trimmed by 10 bases and J by 1 base, 6 bases remained unmatched. Germline values: CDR1 MDHEN, CDR2 SYDVKM. CDR3 length: 14 amino acids. The CDR3 loop reads CATLDRASNQPQHF. CDR3 coding DNA: TGTGCCACACTGGACAGGGCAAGCAATCAGCCCCAGCATTTT. Filled out from reference TRBV28 and TRBJ1-5, the complete variable domain reads DVKVTQSSRYLVKRTGEKVFLECVQDMDHENMFWYRQDPGLGLRLIYFSYDVKMKEKGDIPEGYSVSREKKERFSLILESASTNQTSMYLCATLDRASNQPQHFGDGTRLSIL.

This rearrangement joins TRBV19 to TRBJ1-5; D may be TRBD1 (6 bases). Trimming shortened V by 5 bases and J by 3 bases, and 23 bases separated the two germline ends. The CDR3 has 18 residues. Per germline, CDR1 LNHDA and CDR2 SQIVND (reference sequence). Written as DNA, the CDR3 is TGTGCCAGTAGTCTATTCCATCGTCGACAGGCAAACAATCAGCCCCAGCATTTT. Encoded protein: CASSLFHRRQANNQPQHF.

The chain combines TRBV5-1 with TRBJ1-1, with D perhaps matching TRBD1 (6 bases). V was shortened by 0 bases and J by 12 bases, with 12 bases between the two germline ends. CDR3 length equals 12 residues. Per the germline V gene, CDR1 is SGHRS and CDR2 is YFSETQ. CDR3: CASSLETGWSFF. CDR3 nucleotide sequence: TGCGCCAGCAGCTTGGAGACAGGATGGTCTTTCTTT. Variable domain in full (rest from reference TRBV5-1 and TRBJ1-1): KAGVTQTPRYLIKTRGQQVTLSCSPISGHRSVSWYQQTPGQGLQFLFEYFSETQRNKGNFPGRFSGRQFSNSRSEMNVSTLELGDSALYLCASSLETGWSFFGQGTRLTVV.

In its sample, this clone was seen a few times. The chain combines TRBV5-6 with TRBJ2-3; D not certain. This CDR3 has 11 residues. Germline CDR1 reads SGHDT; CDR2 reads YYEEEE. Trimming took 1 base from V and 6 from J, leaving 3 bases between them. The CDR3 protein is CASSLSDTQYF. The CDR3 DNA reads as TGTGCCAGCAGCTTGTCGGATACGCAGTATTTT. Full variable domain (remainder filled in from reference TRBV5-6 and TRBJ2-3): DAGVTQSPTHLIKTRGQQVTLRCSPKSGHDTVSWYQQALGQGPQFIFQYYEEEERQRGNFPDRFSGHQFPNYSSELNVNALLLGDSALYLCASSLSDTQYFGPGTRLTVL.